This entry features one TCR beta chain sequence. The source of the sample is a study of control samples from healthy donors and cancer patients. Clones were read by immunoSEQ multiplex PCR, and TCRdb kept only the in-frame ones, dropping some. The sample has about 65,000 clones, around nine tenths seen once. Germline loops: CDR1 LGHDT, CDR2 YNNKEL (reference sequence). V shed 7 bases and J shed 6 bases, with 16 bases lying between them. This CDR3 is 13 amino acids long. Sequenced sample: PBMCs. The chain is built from TRBV3-1 (or the pseudogene TRBV3-2) and TRBJ2-7; unclear D gene. The sequence derives from a woman aged 50 to 60 with colorectal cancer. CDR3 region: CASTPMSGGEQYF. Written as DNA, the CDR3 is TGTGCCAGCACCCCTATGTCGGGCGGCGAGCAGTACTTC.